The T cell receptor (beta chain) described here comes from a study of type 1 and type 2 diabetes patients. Study-wide points: Age and gender were not matched between study groups. With limited T2D and control samples, some T1D-only expanded clones may not be T1D-specific.

This clonotype occurred a few times. The antigen is not known. J lost 7 bases, V lost 3 bases, and 9 bases had no gene match. CDR1 and CDR2 from the germline V gene are WNHNN and SYGVQD (reference sequence). The CDR3 contains 15 residues. PCR was run on genomic DNA. The TCR beta CDR3 region was amplified using 30 forward and 13 reverse primers. Each CDR3 protein gets one entry after TCRdb re-called the multiplex PCR reads with MiXCR. The table lists fewer than 350,000 distinct CDR3 sequences, roughly 44% of them singletons. The receptor's source is a man younger than 35 with type 2 diabetes. The J gene is TRBJ2-3, the V gene TRBV10-1; 8 nucleotides agree with TRBD1. Material for sequencing was peripheral blood mononuclear cells (PBMCs). CDR3 bases: TGCGCCAGCAGTGATGCCGACAGGGGCGCACATACGCAGTATTTT. It is translated as CASSDADRGAHTQYF.